Each of the 6 T cell receptor beta chains below was sequenced from the same sample in a study of T-cell memory formation after mild COVID-19 listed by TCRdb under 2021. Receptor libraries were prepared by 5' RACE. The reads were generated on an Illumina NovaSeq 6000. TCRdb handled the public reads itself, with Q25 trimming in fastp and clone calling in MiXCR, and kept productive beta chains. When rows share a CDR3 protein, they turn into one entry using the most common DNA and genes. A total of approximately 490,000 distinct CDR3 sequences appear in this sample, about 20% of them only once. The biggest ten clones account for under 15% of the sample. Sequencing used PBMCs or a T cell subset sorted from them (not recorded which). The receptors were gathered from an adult woman who had mild COVID-19 (a few samples of this study predate the infection). The sample titles of this study are shuffled in the database, so cell type and time point are left out; the donor was told from shared clones.

This clonotype came up a few times. V is TRBV2 and J is TRBJ2-5; 8 bases agree with TRBD2. Losses at the gene ends were 5 bases for V and 5 bases for J; bases not matched to a gene: 7. Germline CDR1 SNHLY, CDR2 FYNNEI. CDR3 length equals 14 residues. CDR3 DNA sequence: TGTGCCAGCAGTATTAGCGGGATGGTGGAGACCCAGTACTTC. It translates to CASSISGMVETQYF.

V usage is TRBV23-1 and J usage is TRBJ2-7; D might be TRBD1 (6 bases). TRBV23-1 is assigned to the ORF class and has an uncertain function. Trimming shortened V by 3 bases and J by 0 bases, and 15 bases separated the two germline ends. The CDR3 totals 16 residues. The CDR3 bases are TGCGCCAGCAGTCATCCCGCAGGGGTACCCTCCTACGAGCAGTACTTC. It translates to CASSHPAGVPSYEQYF.

The V and J genes are TRBV19 and TRBJ2-7; 7 nucleotides align to TRBD2. Trimming took 2 bases from V and 0 from J; bases not matched to a gene: 4. The germline gives CDR1 LNHDA, CDR2 SQIVND (reference sequence). This CDR3 spans 15 amino acids. CDR3 protein: CASSIFRGSSYEQYF. CDR3 coding DNA: TGTGCCAGTAGTATATTCCGCGGGAGCTCCTACGAGCAGTACTTC.

The chain carries TRBV12-3 or TRBV12-4 and TRBJ1-4, with D possibly matching TRBD1 (6 bases). The CDR3 runs to 13 residues. V was trimmed by 6 bases and J by 10 bases, leaving 15 bases between them. The CDR3 nucleotides read TGTGCCAGCAGCGGGGGCGGGATTGGAAAACTGTTTTTT. Its protein product is CASSGGGIGKLFF.

The chain recombines TRBV18 with TRBJ2-2; no definite D call. Trimming cost V 1 base and J 6 bases, with 12 bases left between them. Germline assignment: CDR1 KGHSH and CDR2 LQKENI. The CDR3 runs 15 residues. CDR3 in amino acids: CASSPLNSASGELFF. CDR3 bases: TGTGCCAGCTCACCACTAAACAGCGCATCCGGGGAGCTGTTTTTT. Together with reference TRBV18 and TRBJ2-2, the CDR3 gives the full variable domain: NAGVMQNPRHLVRRRGQEARLRCSPMKGHSHVYWYRQLPEEGLKFMVYLQKENIIDESGMPKERFSAEFPKEGPSILRIQQVVRGDSAAYFCASSPLNSASGELFFGEGSRLTVL.

This rearrangement joins TRBV5-6 to TRBJ1-1; 7 nucleotides agree with TRBD1. V lost 3 bases to trimming and J lost 2 bases; unmatched junction nucleotides: 7. From germline, CDR1 is SGHDT and CDR2 YYEEEE. This CDR3 spans 15 amino acids. The CDR3 loop reads CASSYKTGRNTEAFF. CDR3 nucleotides: TGTGCCAGCAGCTATAAGACAGGGAGAAACACTGAAGCTTTCTTT.